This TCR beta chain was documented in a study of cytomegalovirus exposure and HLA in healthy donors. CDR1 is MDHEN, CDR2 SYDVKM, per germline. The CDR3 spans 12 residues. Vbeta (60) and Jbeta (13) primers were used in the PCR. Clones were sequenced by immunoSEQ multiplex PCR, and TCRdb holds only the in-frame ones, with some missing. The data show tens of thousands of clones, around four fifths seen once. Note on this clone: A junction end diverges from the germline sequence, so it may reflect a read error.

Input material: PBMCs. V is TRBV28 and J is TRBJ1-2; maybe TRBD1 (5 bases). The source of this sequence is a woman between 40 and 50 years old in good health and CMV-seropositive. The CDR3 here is CASSFPGDPYTF. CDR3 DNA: TGTGCCAGCAGTTTTCCGGGGGACCCCTACACTTTC.